This T cell receptor (beta chain) appears in the sequencing data of a study of blood T cell repertoires in COVID-19. Sequencing was performed with immunoSEQ multiplex PCR; in TCRdb, only in-frame clones are kept and a portion is missing. The sample records about 170,000 clones, 84% being singletons. Germline-derived CDR1 and CDR2 are MDHEN and SYDVKM. The length of the CDR3 is 14 residues. Trimming left V 7 bases short and J 5 bases short, with 17 bases between. The sequenced sample consisted of peripheral blood. This TCR was sampled from a man aged 40-50 years who had recovered from COVID-19. The gene calls are TRBV28 and TRBJ2-5; D is possibly TRBD2 (5 bases). DNA for the CDR3: TGTGCCAGCACCTACTCCTACCCGGGGGAGACCCAGTACTTC. Amino acids: CASTYSYPGETQYF. The whole variable domain, filled in from reference TRBV28 and TRBJ2-5, reads DVKVTQSSRYLVKRTGEKVFLECVQDMDHENMFWYRQDPGLGLRLIYFSYDVKMKEKGDIPEGYSVSREKKERFSLILESASTNQTSMYLCASTYSYPGETQYFGPGTRLLVL.